The text below deals with one T cell receptor beta chain. Its antigen remains unidentified. This specimen comes from a study of blood T cells in healthy people across ages. Findings and caveats of the study: Long-lived donors exceeded aged donors in naive CD4+ cells and diversity.

Combining a sample-barcoded 5' primer with a J-beta primer mix, a second PCR ran for roughly 6 to 12 cycles. TCRdb fed the 5' RACE reads into MiXCR, producing one record per CDR3 protein. Among 800,000 to 900,000 distinct CDR3 sequences listed, around 62% were seen once. The length of the CDR3 is 16 residues. The trim removed 2 bases at V and 5 bases at J, leaving 5 bases unmatched. Per germline, CDR1 LGHNA and CDR2 YNFKEQ. This sequence was found in a man under 40 in good health. The material sequenced was blood. V is TRBV4-2 and J is TRBJ2-3; 12 bases line up with TRBD2. The CDR3 DNA reads as TGTGCCAGCAGCCAACCTAGCGGGGGGGCCGTAGATACGCAGTATTTT. Amino acid sequence: CASSQPSGGAVDTQYF.